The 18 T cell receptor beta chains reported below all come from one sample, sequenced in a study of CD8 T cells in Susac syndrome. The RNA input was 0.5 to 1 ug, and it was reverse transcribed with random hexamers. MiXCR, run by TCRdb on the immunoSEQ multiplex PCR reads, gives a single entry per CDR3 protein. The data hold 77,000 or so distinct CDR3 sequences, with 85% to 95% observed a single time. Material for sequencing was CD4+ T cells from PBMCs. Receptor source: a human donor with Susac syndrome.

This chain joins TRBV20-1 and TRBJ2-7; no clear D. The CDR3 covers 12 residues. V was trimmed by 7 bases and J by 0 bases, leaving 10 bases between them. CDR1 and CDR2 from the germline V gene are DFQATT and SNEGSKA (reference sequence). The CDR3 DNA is TGCAGTGTCCCGAAGGACTCCTACGAGCAGTACTTC. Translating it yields CSVPKDSYEQYF.

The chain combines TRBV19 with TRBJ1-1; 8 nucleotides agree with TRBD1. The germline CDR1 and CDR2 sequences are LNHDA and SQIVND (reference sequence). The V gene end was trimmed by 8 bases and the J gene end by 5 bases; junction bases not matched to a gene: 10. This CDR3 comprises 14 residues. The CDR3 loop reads CASSRDRLPTEAFF. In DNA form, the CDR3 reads TGTGCCAGTTCCCGGGACAGGTTACCAACTGAAGCTTTCTTT.

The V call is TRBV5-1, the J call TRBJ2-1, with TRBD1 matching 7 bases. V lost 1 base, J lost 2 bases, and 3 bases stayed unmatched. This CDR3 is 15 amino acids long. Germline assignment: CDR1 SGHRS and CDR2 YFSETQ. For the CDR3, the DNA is TGCGCCAGCAGCTTGAACGGACAGGCCTACAATGAGCAGTTCTTC. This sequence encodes CASSLNGQAYNEQFF.

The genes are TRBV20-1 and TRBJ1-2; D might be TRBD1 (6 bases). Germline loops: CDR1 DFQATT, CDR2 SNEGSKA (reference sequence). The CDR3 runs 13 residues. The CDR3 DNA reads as TGCAGAATGGGACACCAAGCTAACTATGGCTACACCTTC. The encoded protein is CRMGHQANYGYTF.

The CDR3 protein is CASTLFLGETQYF. The CDR3 DNA reads TGTGCCAGCACACTATTCCTCGGGGAGACCCAGTACTTC. The V and J genes are TRBV6-5 and TRBJ2-5; D unresolved. V was shortened by 7 bases and J by 5 bases, with 14 bases between the two germline ends. The CDR3 consists of 13 residues. Germline CDR1 is MNHEY and CDR2 is SVGAGI.

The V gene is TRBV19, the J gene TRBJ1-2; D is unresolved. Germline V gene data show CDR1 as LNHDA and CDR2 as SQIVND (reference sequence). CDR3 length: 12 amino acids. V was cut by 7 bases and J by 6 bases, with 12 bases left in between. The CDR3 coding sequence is TGTGCCAGTACCCCGCTCATAAATGGCTACACCTTC. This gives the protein CASTPLINGYTF.

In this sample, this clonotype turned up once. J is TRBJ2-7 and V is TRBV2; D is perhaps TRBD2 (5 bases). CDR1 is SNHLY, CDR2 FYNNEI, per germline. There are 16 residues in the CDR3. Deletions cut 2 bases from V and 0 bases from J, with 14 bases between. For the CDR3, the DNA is TGTGCCAGCAGTGAACCTCAAAGCGGCCTCTCCTACGAGCAGTACTTC. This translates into CASSEPQSGLSYEQYF.

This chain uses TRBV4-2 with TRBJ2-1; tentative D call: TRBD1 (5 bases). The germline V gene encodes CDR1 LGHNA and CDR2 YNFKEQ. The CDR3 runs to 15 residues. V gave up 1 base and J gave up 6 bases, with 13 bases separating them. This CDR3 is CASSQGQTSGNEQFF. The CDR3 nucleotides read TGTGCCAGCAGCCAAGGACAGACGTCCGGCAATGAGCAGTTCTTC.

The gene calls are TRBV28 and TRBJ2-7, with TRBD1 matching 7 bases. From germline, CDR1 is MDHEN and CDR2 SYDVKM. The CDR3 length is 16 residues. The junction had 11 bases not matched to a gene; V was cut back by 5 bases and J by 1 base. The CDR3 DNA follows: TGTGCCAGCAGTCCCCCAGGGACAGCAGGTTCCTACGAGCAGTACTTC. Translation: CASSPPGTAGSYEQYF.

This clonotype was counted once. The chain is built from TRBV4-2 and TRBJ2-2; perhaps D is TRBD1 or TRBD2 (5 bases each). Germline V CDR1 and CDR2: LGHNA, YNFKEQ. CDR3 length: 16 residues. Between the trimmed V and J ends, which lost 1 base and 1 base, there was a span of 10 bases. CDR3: CASSQGGVGNTGELFF. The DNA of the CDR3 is TGTGCCAGCAGCCAAGGAGGGGTCGGGAACACCGGGGAGCTGTTTTTT.

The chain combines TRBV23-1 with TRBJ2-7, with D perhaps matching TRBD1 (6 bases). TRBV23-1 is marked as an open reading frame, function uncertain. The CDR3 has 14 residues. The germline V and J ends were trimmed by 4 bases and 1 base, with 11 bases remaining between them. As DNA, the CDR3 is TGCGCCAGCAGTCCCGGACAGAGGTCCTACGAGCAGTACTTC. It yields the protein CASSPGQRSYEQYF.

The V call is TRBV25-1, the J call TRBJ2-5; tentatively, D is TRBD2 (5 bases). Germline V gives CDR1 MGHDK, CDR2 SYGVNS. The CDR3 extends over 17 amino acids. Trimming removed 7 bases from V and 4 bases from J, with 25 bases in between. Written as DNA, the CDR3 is TGTGCCAGCACGCCAGGCAGCGGTAAGCTGGGTAGAGAGACCCAGTACTTC. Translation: CASTPGSGKLGRETQYF. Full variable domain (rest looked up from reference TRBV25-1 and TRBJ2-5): EADIYQTPRYLVIGTGKKITLECSQTMGHDKMYWYQQDPGMELHLIHYSYGVNSTEKGDLSSESTVSRIRTEHFPLTLESARPSHTSQYLCASTPGSGKLGRETQYFGPGTRLLVL.

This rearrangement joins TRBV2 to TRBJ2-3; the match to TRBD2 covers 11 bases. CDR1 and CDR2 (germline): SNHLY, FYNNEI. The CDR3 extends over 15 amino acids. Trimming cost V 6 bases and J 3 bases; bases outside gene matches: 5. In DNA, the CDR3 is TGTGCCAGCAGACTAGCGGGGGTAGGGACAGATACGCAGTATTTT. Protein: CASRLAGVGTDTQYF.

The CDR3 sequence: CASRTWTSGKGNEQFF. The CDR3 nucleotides read TGTGCCAGCAGAACCTGGACTAGCGGGAAGGGTAATGAGCAGTTCTTC. The chain links TRBV12-3 or TRBV12-4 to TRBJ2-1, with 12 bases identical to TRBD2. V was pared by 6 bases and J by 7 bases, with 10 bases of the junction left unmatched. The length of the CDR3 is 16 residues.

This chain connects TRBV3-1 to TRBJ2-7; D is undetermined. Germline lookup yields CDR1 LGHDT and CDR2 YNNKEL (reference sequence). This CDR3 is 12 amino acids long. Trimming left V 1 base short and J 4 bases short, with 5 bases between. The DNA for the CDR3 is TGTGCCAGCAGCCAAGTGAGATACGAGCAGTACTTC. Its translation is CASSQVRYEQYF.

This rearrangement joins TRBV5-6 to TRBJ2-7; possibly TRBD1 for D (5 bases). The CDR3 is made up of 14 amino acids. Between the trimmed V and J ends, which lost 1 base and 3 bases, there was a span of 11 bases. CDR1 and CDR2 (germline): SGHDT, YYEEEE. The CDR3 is CASSLLGRIYEQYF. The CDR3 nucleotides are TGTGCCAGCAGCTTGCTGGGGCGGATCTACGAGCAGTACTTC.

The CDR3 region has the DNA TGCAGCGCGGAGTGGGGCTTTGACACCATATATTTT. Its protein product is CSAEWGFDTIYF. J is TRBJ1-3 and V is TRBV29-1; perhaps TRBD1 as D (5 bases). CDR3 length equals 12 residues. Per the germline V gene, CDR1 is SQVTM and CDR2 is ANQGSEA. The V and J ends lost 7 bases and 8 bases respectively, with 15 bases between them.

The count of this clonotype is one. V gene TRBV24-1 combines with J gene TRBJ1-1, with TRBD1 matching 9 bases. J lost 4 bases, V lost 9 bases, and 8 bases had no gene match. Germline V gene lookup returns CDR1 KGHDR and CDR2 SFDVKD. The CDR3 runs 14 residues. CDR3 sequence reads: CATRPQGARTEAFF. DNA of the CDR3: TGTGCCACCCGGCCACAGGGGGCGCGCACTGAAGCTTTCTTT.